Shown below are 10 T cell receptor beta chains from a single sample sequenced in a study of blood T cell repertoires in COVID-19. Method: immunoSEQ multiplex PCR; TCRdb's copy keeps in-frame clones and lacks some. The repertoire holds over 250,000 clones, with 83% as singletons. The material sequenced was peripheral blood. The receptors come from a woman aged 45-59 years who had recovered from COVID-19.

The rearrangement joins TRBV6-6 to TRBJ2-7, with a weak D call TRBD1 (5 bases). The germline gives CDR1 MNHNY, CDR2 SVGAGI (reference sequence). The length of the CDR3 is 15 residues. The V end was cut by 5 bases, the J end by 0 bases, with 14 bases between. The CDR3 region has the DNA TGTGCCAGCAGTCCCGGTGGGGCCAGCTCCTACGAGCAGTACTTC. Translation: CASSPGGASSYEQYF.

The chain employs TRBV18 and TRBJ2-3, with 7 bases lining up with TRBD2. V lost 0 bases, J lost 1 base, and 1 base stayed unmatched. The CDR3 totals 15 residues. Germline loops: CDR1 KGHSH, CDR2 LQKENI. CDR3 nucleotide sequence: TGTGCCAGCTCACCACCGCTAGCGGGCACAGATACGCAGTATTTT. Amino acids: CASSPPLAGTDTQYF.

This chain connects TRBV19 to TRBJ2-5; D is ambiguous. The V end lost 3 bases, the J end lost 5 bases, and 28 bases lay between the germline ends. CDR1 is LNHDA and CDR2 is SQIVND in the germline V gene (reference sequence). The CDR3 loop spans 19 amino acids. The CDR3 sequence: CASSIPTKISDSGRETQYF. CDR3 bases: TGTGCCAGTAGTATCCCGACAAAAATATCAGATTCAGGAAGGGAGACCCAGTACTTC.

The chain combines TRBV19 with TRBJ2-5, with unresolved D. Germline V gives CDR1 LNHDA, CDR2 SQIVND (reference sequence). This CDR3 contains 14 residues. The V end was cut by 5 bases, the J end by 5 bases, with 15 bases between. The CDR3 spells CASSPTVSGETQYF. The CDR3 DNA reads TGTGCCAGTAGTCCAACAGTAAGTGGGGAGACCCAGTACTTC.

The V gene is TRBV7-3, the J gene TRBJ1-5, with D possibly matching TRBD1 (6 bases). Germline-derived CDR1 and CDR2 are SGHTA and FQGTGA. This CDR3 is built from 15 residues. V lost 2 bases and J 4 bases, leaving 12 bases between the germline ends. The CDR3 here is CASSLFRGENQPQHF. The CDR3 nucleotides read TGTGCCAGCAGCTTATTCAGGGGTGAGAATCAGCCCCAGCATTTT.

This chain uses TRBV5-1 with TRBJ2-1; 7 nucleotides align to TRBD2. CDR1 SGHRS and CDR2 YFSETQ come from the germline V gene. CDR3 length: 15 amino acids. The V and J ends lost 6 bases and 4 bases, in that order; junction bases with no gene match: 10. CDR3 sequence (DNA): TGCGCCAGCACTCTCCGGGACTACCCATACAATGAGCAGTTCTTC. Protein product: CASTLRDYPYNEQFF.

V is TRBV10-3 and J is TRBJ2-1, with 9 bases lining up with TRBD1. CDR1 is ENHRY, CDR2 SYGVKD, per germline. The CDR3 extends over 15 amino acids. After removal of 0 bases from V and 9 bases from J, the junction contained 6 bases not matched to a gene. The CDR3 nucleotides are TGTGCCATCAGTGAGTCGCCAGGACAGGGGATTGAGCAGTTCTTC. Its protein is CAISESPGQGIEQFF.

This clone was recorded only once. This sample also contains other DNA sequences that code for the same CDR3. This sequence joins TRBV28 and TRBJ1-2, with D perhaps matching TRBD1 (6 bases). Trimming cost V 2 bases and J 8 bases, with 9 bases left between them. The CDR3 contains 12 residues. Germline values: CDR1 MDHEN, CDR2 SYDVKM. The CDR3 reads CASSLPGGGYTF. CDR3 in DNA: TGTGCCAGCAGTTTACCGGGGGGCGGCTACACCTTC.

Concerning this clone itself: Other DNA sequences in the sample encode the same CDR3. The CDR3 reads CAWSVGGSTDTQYF. The CDR3 DNA follows: TGTGCCTGGAGTGTAGGGGGTTCCACAGATACGCAGTATTTT. This chain uses TRBV30 with TRBJ2-3; possibly TRBD1 for D (6 bases). CDR1 is GTSNPN and CDR2 is SVGIG in the germline V gene (reference sequence). Deletions cut 0 bases from V and 2 bases from J, with 9 bases between. The length of the CDR3 is 14 residues.

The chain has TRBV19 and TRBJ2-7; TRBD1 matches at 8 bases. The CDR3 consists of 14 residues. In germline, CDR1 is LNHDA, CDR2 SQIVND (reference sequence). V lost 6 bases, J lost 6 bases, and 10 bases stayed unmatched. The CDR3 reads CASSGDRGRVEQYF. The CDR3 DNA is TGTGCCAGTAGCGGCGACAGGGGACGAGTCGAGCAGTACTTC.